Shown below are 31 T cell receptor beta chains from a single sample sequenced in a study of a mutant IDH1 vaccine in newly diagnosed glioma. Generated by immunoSEQ multiplex PCR, the TCRdb table keeps only in-frame clones and is missing some. The data hold tens of thousands of clones, with 80% to 90% observed a single time. As for time point: baseline, week 1 (first vaccination visit). Noted treatment: pre-vaccination baseline after standard-of-care therapy. The sample here was PBMCs, taken from a glioma patient treated with radiotherapy, temozolomide or both. Receptors originate from a man aged 30-40 years with glioma.

This chain joins TRBV5-1 and TRBJ2-5; TRBD2 is a possible D gene (7 bases). The CDR3 spans 19 residues. V was trimmed by 1 base and J by 5 bases, leaving 27 bases between them. The germline gives CDR1 SGHRS, CDR2 YFSETQ. The CDR3 sequence: CASSLRGVTGIMPPETQYF. For the CDR3, the DNA is TGCGCCAGCAGCTTGCGGGGGGTGACAGGTATTATGCCTCCGGAGACCCAGTACTTC.

The gene calls are TRBV6-1 and TRBJ2-7, with TRBD1 identical over 10 bases. Trimming at V came to 8 bases and at J to 1 base, leaving 5 bases not matched to a gene. Germline CDR1 and CDR2: MNHNS and SASEGT. This CDR3 is 14 amino acids long. The CDR3 nucleotides are TGTGCCAGCCGGGACAGGGGTCGGTCCTACGAGCAGTACTTC. It codes for CASRDRGRSYEQYF.

This clone was observed once. The V gene is TRBV12-5, the J gene TRBJ1-2; no reliable D call. V lost 2 bases and J lost 0, with 16 bases in between. The CDR3 runs to 17 residues. Germline V gene sequence: CDR1 LGHNT, CDR2 FRNRAP. CDR3 DNA sequence: TGTGCTAGTGGTTTGATCCCCGAGGAGACCTCTAACTATGGCTACACCTTC. This sequence encodes CASGLIPEETSNYGYTF.

This rearrangement joins TRBV10-3 to TRBJ1-1; 10 bases are shared with TRBD1. Germline CDR1 and CDR2: ENHRY and SYGVKD. The CDR3 spans 15 residues. V lost 6 bases, J lost 5 bases, and 9 bases stayed unmatched. The CDR3 sequence is CAISDPGTGVTEAFF. The CDR3 bases are TGTGCCATCAGCGATCCCGGGACAGGGGTGACTGAAGCTTTCTTT.

This chain joins TRBV9 and TRBJ2-1, with 9 bases identical to TRBD1. CDR1 and CDR2 from the germline V gene are SGDLS and YYNGEE. The V and J ends lost 3 bases and 4 bases, in that order; junction bases with no gene match: 2. The CDR3 loop spans 14 amino acids. The DNA of the CDR3 is TGTGCCAGCAGCGCGGGACAGGGATACAATGAGCAGTTCTTC. Amino acids: CASSAGQGYNEQFF.

The chain uses TRBV7-9 and TRBJ2-7, with TRBD2 matching 12 bases. V shed 5 bases and J 4 bases; nucleotides not matched to a gene: 9. The CDR3 runs 16 residues. Germline CDR1 reads SEHNR; CDR2 reads FQNEAQ (reference sequence). For the CDR3, the DNA is TGTGCCAGCAGCCGGACTAGCGGGGATAATCCTTACGAGCAGTACTTC. It codes for CASSRTSGDNPYEQYF.

The chain uses TRBV28 and TRBJ1-2; D gene uncertain. V was trimmed by 3 bases and J by 7 bases, leaving 12 bases between them. The CDR3 has 13 residues. The germline V gene encodes CDR1 MDHEN and CDR2 SYDVKM. In DNA form, the CDR3 reads TGTGCCAGCAGTTTTACGACGGTTAGTGGCTACACCTTC. Protein product: CASSFTTVSGYTF.

The gene calls are TRBV14 and TRBJ2-1; no definite D call. V lost 0 bases to trimming and J lost 7 bases, with 10 bases between them. This CDR3 has 14 residues. Germline V gene sequence: CDR1 SGHDN, CDR2 FVKESK. The DNA for the CDR3 is TGTGCCAGCAGCCAAGATCTTGTCGGGAATGAGCAGTTCTTC. This sequence encodes CASSQDLVGNEQFF.

The chain recombines TRBV6-4 with TRBJ2-3; D tentatively fits TRBD1 or TRBD2 (7 bases each). The V and J ends lost 9 bases and 0 bases respectively, with 22 bases between them. This CDR3 has 17 residues. Per the germline V gene, CDR1 is MRHNA and CDR2 is SNTAGT. The CDR3 region has the DNA TGTGCCAGAGGGGGCGGGGGAAAGACTTCTAGCACAGATACGCAGTATTTT. Its protein product is CARGGGGKTSSTDTQYF.

The genes are TRBV5-8 and TRBJ1-2, with 7 bases fitting TRBD1. Germline trimming cut 3 bases from V and 3 bases from J; bases unmatched to any gene: 8. The length of the CDR3 is 15 residues. The germline gives CDR1 SGHTS, CDR2 YDEGEE. The CDR3 sequence is CASSYYTGVDYGYTF. The CDR3 coding sequence is TGTGCCAGCAGCTACTATACAGGGGTAGACTATGGCTACACCTTC.

The chain is built from TRBV11-3 and TRBJ2-2; D call uncertain. This CDR3 region has 14 residues. Germline CDR1 SGHNT, CDR2 YENEEA. Between the trimmed V and J ends, which lost 3 bases and 5 bases, there was a span of 10 bases. The CDR3 DNA follows: TGTGCCAGCAGCTTTAAAGGGTGGACCGGGGAGCTGTTTTTT. Amino acids: CASSFKGWTGELFF.

The V call is TRBV1, the J call TRBJ2-7; TRBD2, the D gene given by the table, was not confirmed from the DNA. TRBV1 is a documented pseudogene. CDR3 size: 10 residues. CDR3 protein: CTSSQLEQYF. For the CDR3, the DNA is TGCACCAGCAGCCAACTCGAGCAGTACTTC.

The genes are TRBV14 and TRBJ1-4; 9 bases match TRBD1. J was trimmed by 6 bases and V by 1 base; bases with no gene match: 6. The CDR3 totals 16 residues. Per germline, CDR1 SGHDN and CDR2 FVKESK. The CDR3 loop reads CASSQVFGTGYEKLFF. CDR3 nucleotide sequence: TGTGCCAGCAGCCAAGTGTTCGGGACAGGGTATGAAAAACTGTTTTTT.

The genes are TRBV5-1 and TRBJ1-1; no definite D call. Germline CDR1 SGHRS, CDR2 YFSETQ. The ends were cut back, 0 bases at V and 0 bases at J, with 9 bases in the middle. The CDR3 length is 15 residues. The CDR3 sequence: CASSLASYLNTEAFF. The CDR3 bases are TGCGCCAGCAGCTTGGCCAGCTATCTGAACACTGAAGCTTTCTTT.

The chain uses TRBV6-1 and TRBJ1-2; D possibly corresponds to TRBD1 (5 bases). There are 13 residues in the CDR3. Looked up from germline, CDR1 is MNHNS and CDR2 is SASEGT. V gave up 6 bases and J gave up 2 bases, with 10 bases separating them. CDR3 sequence: CASRAQENYGYTF. The CDR3 DNA is TGTGCCAGCAGGGCACAGGAGAACTATGGCTACACCTTC.

The rearrangement uses TRBV15 and TRBJ2-2, with TRBD2 as a possible D gene (5 bases). The germline V gene has CDR1 LNHNV and CDR2 YYDKDF (reference sequence). The CDR3 is made up of 14 amino acids. Trimming stripped 5 bases from V and 7 bases from J, with 14 bases between. The CDR3 sequence: CATSGLAGIGELFF. CDR3 coding DNA: TGTGCCACCAGCGGGCTAGCTGGTATCGGGGAGCTGTTTTTT.

This chain connects TRBV13 to TRBJ2-6, with D uncertain. Germline V gene lookup returns CDR1 PRHDT and CDR2 FYEKMQ (reference sequence). Trimming left V 4 bases short and J 2 bases short, with 15 bases between. The CDR3 extends over 17 amino acids. This CDR3 reads CASSSLGVVTGANVLTF. The CDR3 nucleotides read TGTGCCAGCAGCTCCCTCGGCGTGGTGACTGGGGCCAACGTCCTGACTTTC.

The chain uses TRBV14 and TRBJ2-7, with D possibly TRBD2 on 5 matching bases. Trimming removed 1 base from V and 1 base from J, with 11 bases in between. Looked up from germline, CDR1 is SGHDN and CDR2 is FVKESK. There are 15 residues in the CDR3. The CDR3 bases are TGTGCCAGCAGCCAAGGAGGGTTTCGATCCTACGAGCAGTACTTC. This sequence encodes CASSQGGFRSYEQYF.

The genes are TRBV9 and TRBJ1-2; weak D call: TRBD1 (5 bases). This CDR3 is built from 15 residues. Per the germline V gene, CDR1 is SGDLS and CDR2 is YYNGEE. V was shortened by 5 bases and J by 2 bases, with 16 bases between the two germline ends. CDR3 sequence reads: CASSWWGKGNYGYTF. CDR3 DNA: TGTGCCAGCAGTTGGTGGGGAAAGGGGAACTATGGCTACACCTTC.

This clone has only one observation. The chain joins TRBV5-6 to TRBJ2-5; no firm D call. The V and J ends lost 0 bases and 6 bases respectively, with 9 bases between them. Germline assignment: CDR1 SGHDT and CDR2 YYEEEE. The CDR3 consists of 13 residues. The CDR3 protein is CASSLERIQTQYF. The CDR3 DNA reads TGTGCCAGCAGCTTGGAGAGGATTCAGACCCAGTACTTC.

This clone was observed a few times. J is TRBJ2-2 and V is TRBV4-1; no clear D gene. Deletions cut 4 bases from V and 4 bases from J, with 16 bases between. Germline CDR1 reads MGHRA; CDR2 reads YSYEKL. The CDR3 has 16 amino acids. CDR3 bases: TGCGCCAGCAGCCCATTGGGTACAGTCGGCACCGGGGAGCTGTTTTTT. Encoded protein: CASSPLGTVGTGELFF.

V gene TRBV18 combines with J gene TRBJ2-6; 9 bases map to TRBD1. CDR3 length equals 18 residues. CDR1 and CDR2 (germline): KGHSH, LQKENI. The J segment lost 0 bases and the V segment lost 3 bases, leaving 6 bases of the junction unmatched. For the CDR3, the DNA is TGTGCCAGCTCACCTTTCACAGGGGGCACCTCTGGGGCCAACGTCCTGACTTTC. The encoded protein is CASSPFTGGTSGANVLTF.

The CDR3 region is CASSGNHREQYF. The CDR3 DNA reads TGTGCCAGCAGCGGAAATCATCGGGAGCAGTACTTC. The rearrangement links TRBV2 to TRBJ2-7; the D is unclear. V was pared by 6 bases and J by 7 bases, with 13 bases between. Germline V gene data show CDR1 as SNHLY and CDR2 as FYNNEI. The CDR3 has 12 amino acids.

The chain couples TRBV11-3 to TRBJ2-2, with D unclear. Germline CDR1 reads SGHNT; CDR2 reads YENEEA. The length of the CDR3 is 12 residues. The V and J ends lost 7 bases and 3 bases respectively, with 6 bases between them. The CDR3 reads CASTKDTGELFF. The CDR3 DNA is TGTGCCAGCACCAAAGACACCGGGGAGCTGTTTTTT.

This chain links TRBV6-1 with TRBJ1-4; 9 nucleotides match TRBD1. V lost 5 bases to trimming and J lost 8 bases; unmatched junction nucleotides: 6. The CDR3 has 14 residues. Germline V gives CDR1 MNHNS, CDR2 SASEGT. CDR3 sequence: CASSSRDRDEKLFF. CDR3 bases: TGTGCCAGCAGTAGCCGGGACAGGGACGAAAAACTGTTTTTT.

The V call is TRBV29-1, the J call TRBJ1-3; unclear D gene. CDR1 SQVTM and CDR2 ANQGSEA come from the germline V gene. Trimming took off 3 bases at V and 3 bases at J, with 6 bases between the two ends. CDR3 length: 12 residues. This CDR3 reads CSVEGYGNTIYF. For the CDR3, the DNA is TGCAGCGTTGAGGGATATGGAAACACCATATATTTT.

The count of this clone is one. This chain uses TRBV7-9 with TRBJ1-6; D is unresolved. This CDR3 is 16 amino acids long. Germline CDR1 reads SEHNR; CDR2 reads FQNEAQ (reference sequence). Deletions cut 3 bases from V and 6 bases from J, with 15 bases between. CDR3 in DNA: TGTGCCAGCAGCTTGGGCAGGTCCTGGGGTAATTCACCCCTCCACTTT. This gives the protein CASSLGRSWGNSPLHF.

The gene calls are TRBV18 and TRBJ2-7, with 11 nucleotides matching TRBD1. There are 17 residues in the CDR3. The J segment lost 3 bases and the V segment lost 2 bases, leaving 9 bases of the junction unmatched. CDR1 is KGHSH, CDR2 LQKENI, per germline. CDR3 residues: CASSPRRSGTGGYEQYF. In DNA, the CDR3 is TGTGCCAGCTCACCAAGAAGGAGCGGGACAGGGGGCTACGAGCAGTACTTC. Drawing the rest from reference TRBV18 and TRBJ2-7, the complete variable domain is NAGVMQNPRHLVRRRGQEARLRCSPMKGHSHVYWYRQLPEEGLKFMVYLQKENIIDESGMPKERFSAEFPKEGPSILRIQQVVRGDSAAYFCASSPRRSGTGGYEQYFGPGTRLTVT.

The chain links TRBV4-2 to TRBJ1-5; 7 bases match TRBD1. V lost 3 bases, J lost 3 bases, and 2 bases stayed unmatched. The CDR3 runs to 14 residues. Germline CDR1 LGHNA, CDR2 YNFKEQ. Here the CDR3 reads CASSHRGNNQPQHF. The CDR3 DNA is TGTGCCAGCAGCCACAGGGGGAACAATCAGCCCCAGCATTTT.

The chain is built from TRBV2 and TRBJ2-7; 11 nucleotides match TRBD2. CDR3 length: 14 amino acids. The germline V gene has CDR1 SNHLY and CDR2 FYNNEI. V was clipped by 6 bases and J by 3 bases; unmatched bases: 4. CDR3 nucleotides: TGTGCCAGCAGGCCGGGACTAGCGGTCTACGAGCAGTACTTC. Translated: CASRPGLAVYEQYF.

The rearrangement uses TRBV28 and TRBJ1-5; possible D gene TRBD1, 5 bases. Trimming removed 5 bases from V and 1 base from J, with 12 bases in between. Per the germline V gene, CDR1 is MDHEN and CDR2 is SYDVKM. The CDR3 sequence is 15 residues long. CDR3 sequence (DNA): TGTGCCAGCAGTCCGCGGGGGACGAGCAATCAGCCCCAGCATTTT. Protein sequence: CASSPRGTSNQPQHF.